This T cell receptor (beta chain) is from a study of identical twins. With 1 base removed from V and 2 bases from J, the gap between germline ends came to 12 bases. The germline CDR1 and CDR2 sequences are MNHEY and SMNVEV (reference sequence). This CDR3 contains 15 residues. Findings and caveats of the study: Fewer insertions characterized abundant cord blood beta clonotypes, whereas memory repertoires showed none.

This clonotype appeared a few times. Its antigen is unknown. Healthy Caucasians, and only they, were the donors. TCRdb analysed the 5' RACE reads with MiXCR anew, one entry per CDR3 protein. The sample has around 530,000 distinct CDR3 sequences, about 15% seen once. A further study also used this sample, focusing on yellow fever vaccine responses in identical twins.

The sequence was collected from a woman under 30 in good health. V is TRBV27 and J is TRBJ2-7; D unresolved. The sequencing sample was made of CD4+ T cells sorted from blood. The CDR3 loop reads CASSLLPGSTYEQYF. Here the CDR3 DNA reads TGTGCCAGCAGTTTATTGCCGGGCTCCACCTACGAGCAGTACTTC.